The clone carrying this T cell receptor beta chain has only one observation. This record belongs to a study of cytomegalovirus exposure and HLA in healthy donors. The PCR employed 60 Vbeta primers together with 13 Jbeta primers. Method: immunoSEQ multiplex PCR; TCRdb's copy keeps in-frame clones and lacks some. This sample has about 89,000 clones; roughly 80% occur once, and the top ten carry more than 3.5%. CDR3 length equals 14 residues. The V gene lost 7 bases and the J gene lost 9 bases, with 19 bases spanning the gap. Germline V CDR1 and CDR2: MDHEN, SYDVKM. Sequenced material: PBMCs. This receptor was taken from a man aged 25 to 45 in good health and CMV-seronegative. This sequence joins TRBV28 and TRBJ1-3, with D tentatively TRBD1 (6 bases). Here the CDR3 DNA reads TGTGCCAGCACCACCCCGGACAGATGGGGCACCATATATTTT. Amino acid sequence: CASTTPDRWGTIYF. Supplemented by reference TRBV28 and TRBJ1-3, the full variable domain reads DVKVTQSSRYLVKRTGEKVFLECVQDMDHENMFWYRQDPGLGLRLIYFSYDVKMKEKGDIPEGYSVSREKKERFSLILESASTNQTSMYLCASTTPDRWGTIYFGEGSWLTVV.